This TCR beta chain was profiled in a study of control samples from healthy donors and cancer patients. Here immunoSEQ multiplex PCR was the method, and the copy in TCRdb shows in-frame clones only, minus some. The sample lists about 150,000 clones, roughly 93% seen once, with 4.5% to 6% in the top ten. This TCR derives from a young man in good health. The sample was blood.

The CDR3 loop is CASGWLGQGRGEIYEQYF. CDR3 nucleotide sequence: TGTGCTAGTGGTTGGTTAGGACAGGGCCGAGGCGAGATCTACGAGCAGTACTTC. The J gene is TRBJ2-7, the V gene TRBV12-5; 8 bases line up with TRBD1. The germline V gene has CDR1 LGHNT and CDR2 FRNRAP. V shed 4 bases, J shed 3 bases, and the junction held 17 bases outside the gene matches. This CDR3 region has 18 residues.